The text below deals with one T cell receptor beta chain. Its antigen remains unknown. One end of the junction does not line up with germline, which may come from a read error. Profiling relied on immunoSEQ multiplex PCR, and the TCRdb table lists in-frame clones only, not all of them. The sample yields roughly 25,000 clones, almost 85% seen once. This sample stems from a study of T cells in narcolepsy. The wider study: Healthy controls were enrolled alongside patients with narcolepsy type 1 or type 2. Study-level findings and limits: Reportedly, autoreactive clonotypes were serially detected in patients' blood but not controls'. Autoreactive HCRT-specific and TRIB2-specific clonotypes were marked in same-patient CSF-versus-blood CD4+ comparisons. No autoreactive T cell clone sequences appeared in some memory CD4+ repertoires.

CDR1 is SGHAT and CDR2 is FQNNGV in the germline V gene. CDR3 length: 17 residues. The sequenced sample was CD45RA- memory CD4+ T cells from PBMCs. The V call is TRBV11-2, the J call TRBJ1-3, with D unresolved. The sequence came from a human donor with narcolepsy. The CDR3 loop reads CASSLDGGISTGNSIYF. The DNA of the CDR3 is TGTGCCAGCAGCTTAGATGGAGGCATCTCGACTGGAAACTCCATATATTTT.